Described below is a single T cell receptor (beta chain) sequence and its context. Clones were sequenced by immunoSEQ multiplex PCR, and TCRdb holds only the in-frame ones, with some missing. The repertoire holds 70,000 to 95,000 clones, roughly nine tenths seen once, with about 5% in the top ten. No patient showed confetti depigmentation, a clinical sign of active disease. This sample is part of a study of resident and recirculating memory T cells in vitiligo. Trimming cost V 6 bases and J 5 bases; bases outside gene matches: 6. The CDR3 covers 14 residues. Germline assignment: CDR1 SNHLY and CDR2 FYNNEI.

Sample: blood. The chain is built from TRBV2 and TRBJ2-2, with 7 nucleotides matching TRBD1. The clonotype originates from a male donor with vitiligo. The CDR3 sequence: CASRRGRETGELFF. The CDR3 DNA sequence: TGTGCCAGCAGAAGGGGGCGCGAAACCGGGGAGCTGTTTTTT.